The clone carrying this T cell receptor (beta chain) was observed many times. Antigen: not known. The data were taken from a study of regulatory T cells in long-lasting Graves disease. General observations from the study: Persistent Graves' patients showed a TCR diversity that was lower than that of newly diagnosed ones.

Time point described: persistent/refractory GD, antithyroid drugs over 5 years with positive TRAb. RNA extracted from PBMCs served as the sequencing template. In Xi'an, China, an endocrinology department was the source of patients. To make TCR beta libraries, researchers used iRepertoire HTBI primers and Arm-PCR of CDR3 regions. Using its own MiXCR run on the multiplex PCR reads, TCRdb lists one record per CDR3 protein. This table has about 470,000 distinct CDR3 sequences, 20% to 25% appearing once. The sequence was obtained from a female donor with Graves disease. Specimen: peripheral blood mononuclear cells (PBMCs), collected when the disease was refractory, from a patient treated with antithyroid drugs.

CDR3 region: CASSQATIEQYF. CDR3 DNA sequence: TGTGCCAGCAGCCAAGCAACCATCGAGCAGTACTTC. The chain has TRBV3-1 and TRBJ2-7; D not resolved. This CDR3 region has 12 residues. Germline loops: CDR1 LGHDT, CDR2 YNNKEL (reference sequence). The germline V and J ends were trimmed by 1 base and 6 bases, with 7 bases remaining between them.